The next 13 T cell receptor beta chains were all read from a single sample in a study of T cells in Graves' hyperthyroidism and ophthalmopathy. There were TCR beta CDR3 regions amplified from RNA transcripts. TCR CDR3 underwent first-round RT-PCR with the HTBI primer set. TCRdb used MiXCR to reprocess the multiplex PCR reads, holding one entry per CDR3 protein. The sample carries hundreds of thousands of distinct CDR3 sequences, about 14% recorded once. What was sequenced was blood. All receptors come from a woman in her forties or fifties with Graves' ophthalmopathy.

About this clonotype: Being one base from a much bigger clone, this may be a read error. V and J are TRBV30 and TRBJ2-7, with TRBD1 matching over 7 bases. V lost 5 bases to trimming and J lost 4 bases; unmatched junction nucleotides: 17. The germline CDR1 and CDR2 sequences are GTSNPN and SVGIG (reference sequence). This CDR3 region has 16 residues. CDR3 residues: CAWGYGWGTALYEQYF. The CDR3 bases are TGTGCCTGGGGTTACGGTTGGGGGACAGCGCTATACGAGCAGTACTTC.

This clonotype was seen ten or more times. CDR3 protein: CASSFGGRLNTEAFF. CDR3 sequence (DNA): TGTGCCAGCAGCTTTGGCGGGCGCTTGAACACTGAAGCTTTCTTT. This chain links TRBV7-2 with TRBJ1-1; D call uncertain. The ends were cut back, 3 bases at V and 0 bases at J, with 11 bases in the middle. The CDR3 extends over 15 amino acids. Germline loops: CDR1 SGHTA, CDR2 FQGNSA.

This clonotype was seen only a few times. The chain joins TRBV2 to TRBJ2-3, with D uncertain. CDR1 SNHLY and CDR2 FYNNEI come from the germline V gene. The CDR3 is made up of 13 amino acids. Trimming took 5 bases from V and 11 from J, leaving 17 bases between them. The CDR3 DNA follows: TGTGCCAGCAGTCCCGCCCCTAGGAGTAGGCAGTATTTT. Its translation is CASSPAPRSRQYF.

At least ten counts were recorded for this clonotype. The rearrangement links TRBV15 to TRBJ1-5; D is possibly TRBD1 (6 bases). V gave up 0 bases and J gave up 0 bases, with 12 bases separating them. This CDR3 is built from 17 residues. Germline V gene sequence: CDR1 LNHNV, CDR2 YYDKDF (reference sequence). As DNA, the CDR3 is TGTGCCACCAGCAGAGATCTGCAGGGGCATAGCAATCAGCCCCAGCATTTT. This codes for CATSRDLQGHSNQPQHF.

This clonotype was seen ten or more times. CDR3 loop: CASSRTSGSTPYEQYF. The DNA for the CDR3 is TGTGCCAGCAGCCGGACTAGCGGGAGTACCCCCTACGAGCAGTACTTC. The rearrangement links TRBV7-9 to TRBJ2-7, with 13 bases aligning to TRBD2. CDR1 and CDR2 from the germline V gene are SEHNR and FQNEAQ (reference sequence). With V trimmed by 5 bases and J by 2 bases, 6 bases remained unmatched. The CDR3 extends over 16 amino acids.

The count of this clonotype is one. The junction does not match germline at one end; this may be a read error. The chain carries TRBV12-3 or TRBV12-4 and TRBJ1-5, with 7 bases identical to TRBD1. The CDR3 covers 15 residues. The chain's CDR3 is CTSTLTGSGSQPQHF. The CDR3 DNA reads TGTACCAGCACCTTGACAGGGAGCGGGAGTCAGCCCCAGCATTTT.

V gene TRBV28 combines with J gene TRBJ2-1, with TRBD1 matching over 8 bases. The CDR3 has 15 residues. Germline lookup yields CDR1 MDHEN and CDR2 SYDVKM. The trim removed 7 bases at V and 3 bases at J, leaving 8 bases unmatched. CDR3 coding DNA: TGTGCCAGCAACTCCGGACAGGGACTCTACAATGAGCAGTTCTTC. It translates to CASNSGQGLYNEQFF.

The table lists this clonotype with many counts. The chain has TRBV3-1 and TRBJ2-3; TRBD2 agrees at 10 bases. The V segment lost 7 bases and the J segment 7 bases; nucleotides outside the gene matches: 20. The germline V gene encodes CDR1 LGHDT and CDR2 YNNKEL (reference sequence). The CDR3 consists of 18 residues. The CDR3 protein is CASTPQRASGSGTYTQYF. As DNA, the CDR3 is TGTGCCAGCACCCCACAAAGGGCTAGCGGGAGTGGGACGTATACGCAGTATTTT.

This clonotype was seen many times. The chain uses TRBV2 and TRBJ2-1; D unresolved. Trimming left V 4 bases short and J 8 bases short, with 18 bases between. This CDR3 contains 15 residues. Looked up from germline, CDR1 is SNHLY and CDR2 is FYNNEI. CDR3 bases: TGTGCCAGCAGTGTCCGGACGGATGGGGTTGATGAGCAGTTCTTC. Translating it yields CASSVRTDGVDEQFF. Full variable domain (outside the CDR3, taken from reference TRBV2 and TRBJ2-1): EPEVTQTPSHQVTQMGQEVILRCVPISNHLYFYWYRQILGQKVEFLVSFYNNEISEKSEIFDDQFSVERPDGSNFTLKIRSTKLEDSAMYFCASSVRTDGVDEQFFGPGTRLTVL.

This clonotype appeared many times. The chain joins TRBV29-1 to TRBJ2-1; 9 bases agree with TRBD2. The CDR3 contains 18 residues. The J segment lost 8 bases and the V segment lost 3 bases, leaving 20 bases of the junction unmatched. Germline loops: CDR1 SQVTM, CDR2 ANQGSEA. The CDR3 region has the DNA TGCAGCGTTGAGGGTTTAGCGGGAGTCGGGGCAACAATCGATGAGCAGTTCTTC. This translates into CSVEGLAGVGATIDEQFF.

This clonotype came up many times. This chain uses TRBV5-1 with TRBJ2-3; unclear D gene. There are 17 residues in the CDR3. The germline V and J ends were trimmed by 0 bases and 0 bases, with 14 bases remaining between them. Germline CDR1 reads SGHRS; CDR2 reads YFSETQ. CDR3 bases: TGCGCCAGCAGCTTGGCCTCAGGAAGCACTAGCACAGATACGCAGTATTTT. It is translated as CASSLASGSTSTDTQYF.

Only one count was recorded for this clonotype. The rearrangement links TRBV20-1 to TRBJ2-7; D gene unclear. The V end lost 0 bases, the J end lost 3 bases, and 18 bases lay between the germline ends. Germline CDR1 DFQATT, CDR2 SNEGSKA (reference sequence). The CDR3 spans 16 residues. The CDR3 loop reads CSARDPSVLDVYEQYF. The CDR3, as DNA: TGCAGTGCTAGAGATCCCTCTGTGCTAGATGTCTACGAGCAGTACTTC.

This clonotype has a handful of counts. The V call is TRBV20-1, the J call TRBJ1-1; 12 bases align to TRBD1. CDR3 length equals 16 residues. V lost 0 bases, J lost 6 bases, and 8 bases stayed unmatched. CDR1 and CDR2 from the germline V gene are DFQATT and SNEGSKA (reference sequence). The CDR3 coding sequence is TGCAGTGCTAGAGATCCGGGACAGGGGGCGTCGGCTGAAGCTTTCTTT. This gives the protein CSARDPGQGASAEAFF.